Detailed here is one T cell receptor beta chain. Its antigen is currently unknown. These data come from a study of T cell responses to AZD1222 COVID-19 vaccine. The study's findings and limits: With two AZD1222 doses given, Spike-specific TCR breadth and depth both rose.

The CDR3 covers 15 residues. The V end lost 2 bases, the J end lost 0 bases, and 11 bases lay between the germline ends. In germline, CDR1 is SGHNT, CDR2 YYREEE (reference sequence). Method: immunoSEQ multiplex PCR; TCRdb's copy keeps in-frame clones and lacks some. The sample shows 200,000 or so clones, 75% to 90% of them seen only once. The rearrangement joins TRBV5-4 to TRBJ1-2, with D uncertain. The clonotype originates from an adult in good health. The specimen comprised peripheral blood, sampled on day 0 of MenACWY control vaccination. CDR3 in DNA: TGTGCCAGCAGCTTAAGTGGGGATACTAACTATGGCTACACCTTC. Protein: CASSLSGDTNYGYTF.